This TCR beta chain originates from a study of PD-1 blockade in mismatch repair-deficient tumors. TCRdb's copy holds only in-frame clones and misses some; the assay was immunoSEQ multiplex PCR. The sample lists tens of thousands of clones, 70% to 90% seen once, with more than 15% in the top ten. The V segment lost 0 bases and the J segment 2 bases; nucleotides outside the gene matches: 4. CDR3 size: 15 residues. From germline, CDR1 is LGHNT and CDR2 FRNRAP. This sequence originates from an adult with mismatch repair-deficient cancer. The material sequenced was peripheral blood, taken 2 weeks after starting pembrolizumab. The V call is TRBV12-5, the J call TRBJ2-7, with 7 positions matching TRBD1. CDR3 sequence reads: CASGLVSRGTYEQYF. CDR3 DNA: TGTGCTAGTGGTTTGGTTTCCAGGGGGACCTACGAGCAGTACTTC.